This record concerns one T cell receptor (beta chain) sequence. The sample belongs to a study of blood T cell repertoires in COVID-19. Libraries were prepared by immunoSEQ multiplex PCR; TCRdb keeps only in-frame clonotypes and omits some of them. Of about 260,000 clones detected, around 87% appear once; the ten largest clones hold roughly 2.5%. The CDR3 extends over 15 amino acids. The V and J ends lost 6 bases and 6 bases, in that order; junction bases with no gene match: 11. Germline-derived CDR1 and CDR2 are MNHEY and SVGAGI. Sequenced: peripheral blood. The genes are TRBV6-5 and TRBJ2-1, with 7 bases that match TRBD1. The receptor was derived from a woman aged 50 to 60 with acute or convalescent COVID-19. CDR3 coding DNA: TGTGCCAGCAGGACCGACAGGGCCTGGAGCAATGAGCAGTTCTTC. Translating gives CASRTDRAWSNEQFF.